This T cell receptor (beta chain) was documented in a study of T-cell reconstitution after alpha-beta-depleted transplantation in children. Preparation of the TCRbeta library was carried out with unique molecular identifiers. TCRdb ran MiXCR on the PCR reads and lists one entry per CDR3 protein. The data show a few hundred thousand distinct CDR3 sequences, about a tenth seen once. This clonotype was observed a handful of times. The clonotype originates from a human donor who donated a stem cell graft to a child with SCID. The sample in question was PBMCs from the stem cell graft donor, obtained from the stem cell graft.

The CDR3 loop reads CASSLRAGETNEQFF. In nucleotides, the CDR3 is TGTGCCAGCAGCTTAAGAGCGGGGGAGACCAATGAGCAGTTCTTC. The V call is TRBV7-8, the J call TRBJ2-1, with 8 bases identical to TRBD2. Germline V gene data show CDR1 as SGHVS and CDR2 as FQNEAQ. The CDR3 runs 15 residues. V dropped 2 bases and J dropped 6; count of bases not matched to a gene: 6.